This T cell receptor (beta chain) was identified during a study of shared clonotypes between healthy human individuals (dated by TCRdb to 2018 to 2021). For context, the study as a whole: A few men and a couple of women, aged 18 to 49 years, made up the cohort. To increase sequencing depth and limit assay-specific biases, TCR repertoire library preparation and sequencing were carried out by different laboratories using diverse techniques. Blood TCR repertoires of a handful of healthy adults were deeply sequenced to estimate repertoire size and the extent of clonotype sharing between individuals. Per donor, leukapheresis produced somewhere between about 0.9 and 10 billion PBMCs.

This clone was detected only once. The antigen it recognizes is unknown. No base-level quality is on record; no much larger clone is a single base apart. Points the paper makes about the study in general: Pairwise subsampling indicated that sequencing depth was expected to affect the degree of clonotype sharing among donors. The genetic and exposure-history diversity represented was limited by the small number of donors. Sampling was limited to blood, and TCR repertoires in tissue likely differ from TCR repertoires in blood.

Using the deep immunoSEQ assay, multiplex PCR amplified TCR CDR3 regions from genomic DNA. Genomic DNA extracted from each cell subset was distributed evenly over all wells of several immunoSEQ 96-well plates, and each plate served as one replicate. Each replicate PCR for unsorted PBMC received roughly 300 ng genomic DNA, equal to 30,000 to 35,000 T cell genomes. Ten immunoSEQ deep assay plates were used to sequence unsorted PBMC genomic DNA. Purified libraries were measured with a Qubit 3.0 fluorometer, size-checked on a Bioanalyzer 2100, and measured again with the KAPA Library Quantification kit. Every immunoSEQ 96-well plate was sequenced on a dedicated single-read 150-cycle Illumina NextSeq 550 flow cell. The authors' analysis ran thus. Because the immunoSEQ output included only junctional sequences and no quality scores, the filtering could not be the same as the filtering used for full-length reads. Sequences were annotated with PyIR, a Python wrapper for IgBLAST v1.9, using IMGT germline references to assign V/J genes and CDR3. Any read was removed if the V/J assignment was weak (E-value above 1e-6), the CDR3 was missing, or the read contained stop codons, out-of-frame junctions, or ambiguous translated residues. V3J clonotypes were defined as sequences sharing an identical inferred V gene, J gene, and CDR3 amino acid sequence. Percentage overlap between repertoires was calculated by dividing the number of shared unique clonotypes by the size of the smaller repertoire. Three approaches were used to assess repertoire richness: RTK rarefaction, the Chao1 estimator, and Recon v2.1 estimates of unobserved clonotypes. Imported from immuneACCESS, the table was reduced by TCRdb to in-frame sequences with V and J called. These copies leave out some clones; in studies compared against another copy, an unresolved V gene accounts for under half, and the cause of the remainder is not known. From that table come the V and J calls and clone size; the DNA was used to work out D and trimming. Here the sample has approximately 440,000 clones; roughly four fifths occur a single time. Of the sample, around 12% is held by the ten largest clones.

Donors were healthy HIV-negative adults with no recently reported acute infections or vaccinations. Every donor was a Caucasian adult residing in Nashville, Tennessee, USA. In the unsorted samples, some 94 million PBMCs were counted, and genomic DNA was extracted using the QIAamp DNA Blood Mini kit. Blood was collected by leukapheresis, and PBMCs were isolated by Ficoll-Histopaque density gradient centrifugation and then cryopreserved in liquid nitrogen vapor phase. The CDR3 sequence holds 13 residues, the cysteine and phenylalanine included. Just CDR3 DNA is preserved here, 39 bases in frame from base 1. V is trimmed back by 6 bases and J by 3 bases, and the junction contains 4 bases that no gene match accounts for. Sequences MNHEY (CDR1) and SVGAGI (CDR2) are obtained from the germline V gene.

Recombination joined TRBV6-5 with TRBJ1-2; TRBD1 agrees with 7 junctional bases. The sequence was obtained from a woman aged 40-49 years in good health. Some clones in this sample may be carry-over from other donors' samples. Sequencing was carried out using PBMCs. The DNA sequence is given as TGTGCCAGCAGGCGACAGGGCTACTATGGCTACACCTTC. Its amino acids are CASRRQGYYGYTF.